The present entry profiles one T cell receptor beta chain with its context. The CDR3 covers 17 residues. The V gene end was trimmed by 5 bases and the J gene end by 0 bases; junction bases not matched to a gene: 5. Looked up from germline, CDR1 is LNHNV and CDR2 is YYDKDF (reference sequence). The data were taken from a study of blood T cell repertoires in COVID-19. The overall study: Some COVID-19 samples were acute and others convalescent; all came from the United States, Italy and Spain. From T cells, B-cell-depleted T cells, or PBMCs came the material, which was cDNA or gDNA.

In the original processing: Amplified reference gene primers provided the basis for estimating nucleated cell counts. Measured with immunoSEQ multiplex PCR; TCRdb has only the in-frame clones, and not every one. V, J and clone size derive from that table, while D and trimming were established from the DNA sequence. The sample holds just over 650,000 clones; about nine tenths are singletons and the top ten take around 0.3%. This TCR was recovered from a woman younger than 35 with acute or convalescent COVID-19. The sample was peripheral blood. J is TRBJ2-5 and V is TRBV15; 14 bases are a match to TRBD2. CDR3 in amino acids: CATSSGTSGGYQETQYF. The DNA of the CDR3 is TGTGCCACCAGCTCGGGGACTAGCGGGGGTTACCAAGAGACCCAGTACTTC.